The 14 T cell receptor beta chains given below trace back to one sample, sequenced in a study of esophageal squamous cell carcinoma under preoperative chemotherapy. Time point defined: before preoperative PTX-NDP chemotherapy. TCRdb re-called the PCR reads with MiXCR, one entry per CDR3 protein. Of several thousand distinct CDR3 sequences listed, approximately 31% are singletons. Sample collection was performed from a patient given preoperative chemotherapy. The origin of the receptors is a human donor with esophageal squamous cell carcinoma. The donor label of this sample is uncertain.

Worth noting for this clonotype: A junction end diverges from the germline sequence, so it may reflect a read error. The V call is TRBV10-1, the J call TRBJ2-1; maybe TRBD2 (6 bases). Germline V gives CDR1 WNHNN, CDR2 SYGVQD (reference sequence). This CDR3 spans 19 amino acids. In DNA, the CDR3 is TGCGGCAGCAGTCCCACGCGGGGAGGCCTCCGGCGCTGGTACAATGAGCAGTTGTTC. Translating gives CGSSPTRGGLRRWYNEQLF.

This clonotype is deemed medium-sized (0.01 to 0.1%). V gene TRBV7-2 combines with J gene TRBJ2-1, with 11 bases identical to TRBD2. Germline-derived CDR1 and CDR2 are SGHTA and FQGNSA. The CDR3 contains 12 residues. V lost 5 bases and J lost 12; bases outside the gene matches: 3. The CDR3: CASSRGTSGQFF. CDR3 sequence (DNA): TGTGCCAGCAGCCGTGGGACTAGCGGGCAGTTCTTC.

This clonotype is labeled medium-sized. The chain joins TRBV6-5 to TRBJ2-7; weak D call: TRBD1 (5 bases). Trimming cost V 2 bases and J 0 bases, with 8 bases left between them. The CDR3 runs to 14 residues. Germline V CDR1 and CDR2: MNHEY, SVGAGI. This CDR3 reads CASSYRGYSYEQYF. In DNA, the CDR3 is TGTGCCAGCAGTTACAGGGGATACTCCTACGAGCAGTACTTC.

This clonotype came up once. J is TRBJ2-7 and V is TRBV7-2, with D possibly TRBD2 on 6 matching bases. The end of the DNA is better explained by TRBJ2-4, so the J call may be wrong. The length of the CDR3 is 16 residues. CDR1 is SGHTA and CDR2 is FQGNSA in the germline V gene. CDR3 sequence: CASSPAGGLAQNIQYF. As DNA, the CDR3 is TGTGCCAGCAGCCCCGCAGGAGGGCTGGCCCAAAACATTCAGTACTTC.

In this sample, this clonotype is large. This chain joins TRBV27 and TRBJ2-1; 8 bases are shared with TRBD1. The J call may be mistaken, given a closer DNA end match to TRBJ2-7. The V gene's germline CDR1 is MNHEY and CDR2 SMNVEV (reference sequence). The CDR3 covers 17 residues. The CDR3 loop is CASRSPTGTGGFYEQYF. DNA of the CDR3: TGTGCCAGCAGGTCACCAACCGGGACAGGAGGGTTCTACGAGCAGTACTTC.

Ten or more counts support this clonotype. The genes are TRBV7-6 and TRBJ2-5, with 10 bases lining up with TRBD2. The CDR3 is 19 amino acids. Trimming at V came to 1 base and at J to 2 bases, leaving 13 bases not matched to a gene. CDR1 SGHVS and CDR2 FNYEAQ come from the germline V gene. The DNA for the CDR3 is TGTGCCAGCAGCTTAGGTCTAGCGGGAGCTGGGGGGAGGCAAGAGACCCAGTACTTC. Translated: CASSLGLAGAGGRQETQYF.

In this sample, this clonotype turned up many times. The genes are TRBV6-2 or TRBV6-3 and TRBJ2-5; TRBD2 aligns across 12 bases. CDR3 length: 16 amino acids. Germline V CDR1 and CDR2: MNHEY, SVGEGT. The ends lost 6 bases at V and 5 bases at J; junction bases unmatched: 10. CDR3 nucleotide sequence: TGTGCCAGCAGCCCGTTGACTAGCGGGAGTGTGGAGACCCAGTACTTC. Amino acid sequence: CASSPLTSGSVETQYF.

By frequency in the sample, this clonotype is medium-sized (0.01 to 0.1%). In DNA form, the CDR3 reads TGTGCCAGCAGTGACGGGTTTTCCTACGAGCAGTACTTC. Its protein is CASSDGFSYEQYF. The rearrangement links TRBV6-1 to TRBJ2-1, with D unresolved. The DNA end lines up better with TRBJ2-7; the J call may be wrong. Germline V gene lookup returns CDR1 MNHNS and CDR2 SASEGT. The CDR3 runs 13 residues.

This clonotype is medium-sized in the sample. This chain joins TRBV12-3 or TRBV12-4 and TRBJ2-1; the D gene could be TRBD1 or TRBD2 (5 bases each). The CDR3 runs 15 residues. With 5 bases removed from V and 7 bases from J, the gap between germline ends came to 18 bases. DNA for the CDR3: TGTGCCAGCAGTGGAGGAGTAGGGGCAGAGAATGAGCAGTTCTTC. This gives the protein CASSGGVGAENEQFF.

Details on this clonotype: A clone one base away is much larger, so this may be a read error. The rearrangement links TRBV6-1 to TRBJ2-3; possible D gene TRBD2, 6 bases. Germline loops: CDR1 MNHNS, CDR2 SASEGT. The CDR3 consists of 16 residues. The CDR3 loop is CASSEYPGLPVDEQDF. For the CDR3, the DNA is TGTGCCAGCAGTGAATACCCGGGACTCCCGGTTGATGAGCAGGACTTC.

Comments on this clonotype: The CDR3 does not end in the conserved phenylalanine or tryptophan, so this is likely a read error. This rearrangement joins TRBV7-8 to TRBJ2-5; D call uncertain. CDR1 SGHVS and CDR2 FQNEAQ come from the germline V gene. Trimming shortened V by 5 bases and J by 11 bases, and 18 bases separated the two germline ends. The CDR3 contains 13 residues. CDR3 sequence: CASSPSDGPEQYC. CDR3 DNA: TGTGCCAGCAGCCCCTCGGACGGGCCTGAGCAGTACTGC.

This clonotype is categorized as medium-sized. The chain employs TRBV6-5 and TRBJ1-6, with TRBD1 identical over 7 bases. V was clipped by 10 bases and J by 8 bases; unmatched bases: 11. Per the germline V gene, CDR1 is MNHEY and CDR2 is SVGAGI. This CDR3 contains 14 residues. The CDR3 spells CATKSGQAYSPLHF. For the CDR3, the DNA is TGTGCCACTAAATCCGGACAGGCGTATTCACCCCTCCACTTT.

This clonotype is medium-sized by share. This chain's CDR3 is CASSPDQETQYF. The CDR3 DNA is TGTGCCAGCAGCCCAGACCAAGAGACCCAGTACTTC. V gene TRBV7-6 combines with J gene TRBJ2-5; no firm D call. CDR1 is SGHVS, CDR2 FNYEAQ, per germline. With 5 bases removed from V and 0 bases from J, the gap between germline ends came to 4 bases. The CDR3 sequence is 12 residues long.

This chain connects TRBV4-1 to TRBJ2-5; D is possibly TRBD1 (5 bases). The CDR3 length is 13 residues. Germline V gene data show CDR1 as MGHRA and CDR2 as YSYEKL. Trimming pared 4 bases from V and 11 bases from J, leaving 17 bases between. CDR3 amino acids: CASSLTDFNEQYF. The CDR3 DNA sequence: TGCGCCAGCAGCCTGACAGATTTCAATGAGCAGTACTTC.